The 16 T cell receptor beta chains presented below share a single source sample, sequenced in a study of early T cells in non-severe SARS-CoV-2 infection (dated by TCRdb to the early 2020s). Library method: 5' RACE. TCRdb shows the sequencer as NextSeq 500. TCRdb took the public reads, trimmed them with fastp at Q25, ran MiXCR for clone calling and kept in-frame beta chains. Rows matching on CDR3 protein sequence are summarized as one entry with the most common DNA and genes. For this sample there are fewer than 120,000 distinct CDR3 sequences; 10% to 15% appear just once. The ten biggest clones cover less than 4.5% of the sample. The specimen was whole blood, collected at baseline. The receptors were sampled from an adult who was a healthcare worker with PCR-confirmed SARS-CoV-2 infection or an uninfected control (not recorded which).

The chain employs TRBV5-4 and TRBJ1-1, with TRBD1 identical over 9 bases. Germline CDR1 is SGHNT and CDR2 is YYREEE (reference sequence). This CDR3 has 17 residues. With V trimmed by 4 bases and J by 1 base, 11 bases remained unmatched. CDR3 loop: CASSPADRGRKNTEAFF. CDR3 in DNA: TGTGCCAGCAGCCCGGCGGACAGGGGCAGAAAGAACACTGAAGCTTTCTTT.

The chain links TRBV7-3 to TRBJ2-7; the D is unclear. Trimming stripped 1 base from V and 4 bases from J, with 14 bases between. The CDR3 is 15 residues long. Per germline, CDR1 SGHTA and CDR2 FQGTGA. The CDR3 region has the DNA TGTGCCAGCAGCTTAAGGCCAGGAGCTAGGTACGAGCAGTACTTC. Translating gives CASSLRPGARYEQYF.

At least ten counts were recorded for this clonotype. The chain employs TRBV19 and TRBJ2-1; possibly TRBD2 for D (6 bases). Deletions cut 7 bases from V and 2 bases from J, with 12 bases between. This CDR3 has 14 amino acids. Per the germline V gene, CDR1 is LNHDA and CDR2 is SQIVND (reference sequence). CDR3 nucleotides: TGTGCCAGTACCCCGGGGGACGCCTACAATGAGCAGTTCTTC. Translation: CASTPGDAYNEQFF. The full variable domain, rest sourced from reference TRBV19 and TRBJ2-1, is DGGITQSPKYLFRKEGQNVTLSCEQNLNHDAMYWYRQDPGQGLRLIYYSQIVNDFQKGDIAEGYSVSREKKESFPLTVTSAQKNPTAFYLCASTPGDAYNEQFFGPGTRLTVL.

This clonotype was counted at least ten times. The V and J genes are TRBV20-1 and TRBJ2-3; no firm D call. The CDR3 is 15 amino acids. Germline-derived CDR1 and CDR2 are DFQATT and SNEGSKA (reference sequence). Trimming cost V 0 bases and J 3 bases, with 13 bases left between them. CDR3 DNA sequence: TGCAGTGCTAGAGATCTGGCAGGACGTACAGATACGCAGTATTTT. Its protein is CSARDLAGRTDTQYF.

The table lists this clonotype with a few counts. The chain has TRBV20-1 and TRBJ2-4; possibly TRBD1 for D (5 bases). Per germline, CDR1 DFQATT and CDR2 SNEGSKA (reference sequence). The CDR3 sequence is 15 residues long. Trimming pared 3 bases from V and 0 bases from J, leaving 12 bases between. This chain's CDR3 is CSARAGQLAKNIQYF. The CDR3 DNA follows: TGCAGTGCTAGGGCCGGACAACTAGCCAAAAACATTCAGTACTTC.

This clonotype was observed a few times. The chain joins TRBV11-3 to TRBJ2-1, with D unclear. Germline CDR1 SGHNT, CDR2 YENEEA. The CDR3 has 13 amino acids. V lost 2 bases and J 3 bases, leaving 5 bases between the germline ends. CDR3 nucleotide sequence: TGTGCCAGCAGCTTACGAGTCTACAATGAGCAGTTCTTC. Protein product: CASSLRVYNEQFF.

This rearrangement joins TRBV11-1 to TRBJ2-5, with D possibly TRBD2 on 6 matching bases. In germline, CDR1 is SGHAT, CDR2 FQDESV (reference sequence). The CDR3 totals 14 residues. V was shortened by 5 bases and J by 4 bases, with 14 bases between the two germline ends. The CDR3 bases are TGTGCCAGCAGCAACCAGCGGGCGGGAGAGACCCAGTACTTC. Translation gives CASSNQRAGETQYF.

In regard to this clonotype: At one end the junction does not follow the germline gene, possibly because of a read error. The gene calls are TRBV3-1 and TRBJ2-2, with TRBD2 matching over 7 bases. The length of the CDR3 is 14 residues. Per germline, CDR1 LGHDT and CDR2 YNNKEL (reference sequence). In DNA, the CDR3 is TGTGCCAGCAGCCAGGCCAGGTGGGGCGGGGGGCTGTTTTTT. It codes for CASSQARWGGGLFF.

The chain employs TRBV6-6 and TRBJ1-1, with unresolved D. There are 16 residues in the CDR3. V lost 6 bases and J lost 0, with 17 bases in between. Germline loops: CDR1 MNHNY, CDR2 SVGAGI (reference sequence). The CDR3 region is CASRVNVGVMNTEAFF. The CDR3 bases are TGTGCCAGCAGGGTCAACGTTGGGGTAATGAACACTGAAGCTTTCTTT.

This clonotype was seen more than once but under ten times. The chain employs TRBV11-2 and TRBJ2-1; TRBD2 agrees at 7 bases. The CDR3 covers 12 residues. V was pared by 4 bases and J by 13 bases, with 7 bases of the junction left unmatched. The V gene's germline CDR1 is SGHAT and CDR2 FQNNGV. This chain's CDR3 is CASSSLATVQFF. CDR3 nucleotides: TGTGCCAGCAGCTCACTAGCGACCGTCCAGTTCTTC.

In this sample, this clonotype turned up a few times. CDR3 bases: TGTGCCAGCAGCCCTTGGGACATAGGGACTGAAGCTTTCTTT. This sequence encodes CASSPWDIGTEAFF. V is TRBV7-9 and J is TRBJ1-1; possibly TRBD1 for D (6 bases). Germline V gene data show CDR1 as SEHNR and CDR2 as FQNEAQ (reference sequence). This CDR3 has 14 residues. V was pared by 5 bases and J by 5 bases, with 15 bases between. Looking up the rest from reference TRBV7-9 and TRBJ1-1 gives the full variable domain: DTGVSQNPRHKITKRGQNVTFRCDPISEHNRLYWYRQTLGQGPEFLTYFQNEAQLEKSRLLSDRFSAERPKGSFSTLEIQRTEQGDSAMYLCASSPWDIGTEAFFGQGTRLTVV.

The sample holds a few counts of this clonotype. The chain employs TRBV25-1 and TRBJ2-6; the D gene is possibly TRBD2 (5 bases). The CDR3 is made up of 15 amino acids. Trimming left V 4 bases short and J 2 bases short, with 9 bases between. Looked up from germline, CDR1 is MGHDK and CDR2 is SYGVNS. CDR3 sequence reads: CASSVGGAGANVLTF. CDR3 nucleotide sequence: TGTGCCAGCAGTGTAGGAGGAGCTGGGGCCAACGTCCTGACTTTC. Full variable domain (rest looked up from reference TRBV25-1 and TRBJ2-6): EADIYQTPRYLVIGTGKKITLECSQTMGHDKMYWYQQDPGMELHLIHYSYGVNSTEKGDLSSESTVSRIRTEHFPLTLESARPSHTSQYLCASSVGGAGANVLTFGAGSRLTVL.

V is TRBV3-1 and J is TRBJ1-1, with TRBD1 as a possible D gene (6 bases). Trimming removed 1 base at V and 3 bases at J, with 9 bases between. Germline V gives CDR1 LGHDT, CDR2 YNNKEL (reference sequence). CDR3 length: 14 residues. The CDR3 here is CASSQGTVYTEAFF. For the CDR3, the DNA is TGTGCCAGCAGCCAAGGGACAGTTTACACTGAAGCTTTCTTT.

This chain uses TRBV9 with TRBJ1-2; D is possibly TRBD1 (5 bases). The length of the CDR3 is 16 residues. V was trimmed by 4 bases and J by 8 bases, leaving 24 bases between them. The germline V gene has CDR1 SGDLS and CDR2 YYNGEE. The chain's CDR3 is CASSSSLVLGTKGYTF. CDR3 DNA: TGTGCCAGCAGCTCTTCCCTTGTGTTAGGGACCAAGGGCTACACCTTC.

This clonotype was observed a handful of times. Here the CDR3 reads CASSLESYGYTF. In DNA, the CDR3 is TGTGCCAGCAGTTTAGAGTCCTATGGCTACACCTTC. V gene TRBV12-3 or TRBV12-4 combines with J gene TRBJ1-2; D is ambiguous. The CDR3 contains 12 residues. Trimming removed 1 base from V and 4 bases from J, with 4 bases in between.

J is TRBJ2-3 and V is TRBV28; weak D call: TRBD2 (6 bases). CDR3 length: 14 amino acids. CDR1 and CDR2 (germline): MDHEN, SYDVKM. The V end was cut by 7 bases, the J end by 4 bases, with 15 bases between. CDR3 amino acids: CASILGGRPDTQYF. For the CDR3, the DNA is TGTGCCAGCATCCTCGGGGGACGACCAGATACGCAGTATTTT. The entire variable domain, with the rest obtained from reference TRBV28 and TRBJ2-3, is as follows: DVKVTQSSRYLVKRTGEKVFLECVQDMDHENMFWYRQDPGLGLRLIYFSYDVKMKEKGDIPEGYSVSREKKERFSLILESASTNQTSMYLCASILGGRPDTQYFGPGTRLTVL.